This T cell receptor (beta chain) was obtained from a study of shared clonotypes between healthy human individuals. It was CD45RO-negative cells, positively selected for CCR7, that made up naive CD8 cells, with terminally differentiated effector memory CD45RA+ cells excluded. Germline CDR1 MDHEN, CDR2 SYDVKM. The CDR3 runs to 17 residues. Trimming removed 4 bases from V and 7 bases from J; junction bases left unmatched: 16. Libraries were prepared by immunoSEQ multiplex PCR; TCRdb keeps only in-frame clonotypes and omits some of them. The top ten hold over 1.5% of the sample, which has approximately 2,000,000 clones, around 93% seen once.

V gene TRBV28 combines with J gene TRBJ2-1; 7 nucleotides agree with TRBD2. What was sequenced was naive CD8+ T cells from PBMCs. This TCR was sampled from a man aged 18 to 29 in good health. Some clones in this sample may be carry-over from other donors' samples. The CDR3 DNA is TGTGCCAGCAGTTCCGAGCGAGTGGGAGGGCCCGGTAATGAGCAGTTCTTC. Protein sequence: CASSSERVGGPGNEQFF.